These 23 T cell receptor delta chains were all obtained from the same sample, sequenced in a study of Vδ1+ human thymocytes (dated by TCRdb to 2016 to 2018). No antigen has been assigned to these receptors. What the authors observed across the whole study: Unlike the oligoclonal repertoires in peripheral blood, the thymic TRG and TRD repertoires appeared highly polyclonal, with Gaussian CDR3 length distributions.

Sequencing used an Illumina MiSeq. RNA was extracted with the RNeasy mini kit and reverse transcribed using Superscript III. To generate the CDR3 amplicons, a multiplex PCR was run using pooled V-gene forward primers together with a constant-region reverse primer that carried Illumina adaptor overhangs. TCRdb called clones from the public reads with CATT, and repeated DNA sequences were later combined into one row. This sample holds 20,000 to 25,000 delta-chain clones; 25% to 30% were observed only once. In total, the top ten clones hold roughly 1.5% of the sample. The sequencing sample was made of Vdelta1+ gamma-delta thymocytes from the thymus. What the cell subset or site label conveys for this sample: FACS-sorted CD3+ TCRalphabeta- TCRVdelta1+ TCRVdelta2- thymocytes. All receptors come from a boy in the first two years of life who had congenital heart surgery.

This clone has only one observation. This specimen includes other DNA sequences encoding the same CDR3. The chain is built from TRDV1 and TRDJ1; D perhaps matches TRDD2 (5 bases). This CDR3 has 18 amino acids. From germline, CDR1 is TSWWSYY and CDR2 QGS. Trimming took 0 bases from V and 0 from J, leaving 17 bases between them. The CDR3 region has the DNA TGTGCTCTTGGGGAACTCGCCCCTCCCCTTCGGCACACCGATAAACTCATCTTT. Encoded protein: CALGELAPPLRHTDKLIF.

This clone was counted a few times. This rearrangement joins TRDV1 to TRDJ1; 7 nucleotides align to TRDD3. The CDR3 totals 17 residues. V lost 5 bases, J lost 1 base, and 13 bases stayed unmatched. CDR1 and CDR2 (germline): TSWWSYY, QGS. The CDR3 coding sequence is TGTGCTCTTGGGAAGCGGTGGGGGACCGGACTCACCGATAAACTCATCTTT. Translation gives CALGKRWGTGLTDKLIF.

As for this clone: A read error is possible here, since a much larger clone lies one base away. Other DNA sequences in this sample translate to the same CDR3. The chain couples TRDV2 to TRDJ1, with TRDD3 matching 12 bases. The CDR3 extends over 16 amino acids. Germline values: CDR1 GEAIGNYY, CDR2 EKD. The CDR3 sequence: CACDTPTGGYTDKLIF. The CDR3 DNA sequence: TGTGCCTGTGACACCCCTACTGGGGGATACACTGATAAACTCATCTTT.

This chain uses TRDV1 with TRDJ1; D gene unclear. Germline V gives CDR1 TSWWSYY, CDR2 QGS. The germline V and J ends were trimmed by 0 bases and 0 bases, with 14 bases remaining between them. CDR3 length: 17 residues. The CDR3 is CALGELAPQHNTDKLIF. CDR3 sequence (DNA): TGTGCTCTTGGGGAACTGGCCCCCCAACACAACACCGATAAACTCATCTTT.

As regards this clone: This may be a read error, as it is one base from a much larger clone. This chain uses TRDV1 with TRDJ1, with 10 nucleotides matching TRDD3. This CDR3 spans 17 amino acids. Trimming at V came to 5 bases and at J to 5 bases, leaving 14 bases not matched to a gene. Germline V lookup: CDR1 TSWWSYY, CDR2 QGS. The CDR3 DNA reads TGTGCTCTTGGGTCCTGGCCTATGACTGGGGGATGGGATAAACTCATCTTT. Its translation: CALGSWPMTGGWDKLIF.

Concerning this clone: Other DNA sequences in the sample encode the same CDR3. The chain links TRDV1 to TRDJ1; 12 bases line up with TRDD3. The CDR3 length is 23 residues. In germline, CDR1 is TSWWSYY, CDR2 QGS. Trimming removed 0 bases from V and 1 base from J; junction bases left unmatched: 21. The CDR3 sequence is CALGELNWLPAFVLGDTTDKLIF. The CDR3 DNA is TGTGCTCTTGGGGAACTCAATTGGCTTCCCGCTTTCGTACTGGGGGATACCACCGATAAACTCATCTTT.

This clone was detected only a few times. V usage is TRDV1 and J usage is TRDJ1, with TRDD3 matching 9 bases. The trim removed 3 bases at V and 1 base at J, leaving 24 bases unmatched. This CDR3 has 22 amino acids. Germline V gene sequence: CDR1 TSWWSYY, CDR2 QGS. CDR3 region: CALGEEILPIWGYARCTDKLIF. In DNA form, the CDR3 reads TGTGCTCTTGGGGAGGAGATCCTTCCCATCTGGGGATACGCCAGGTGCACCGATAAACTCATCTTT.

There are a few counts of this clone. The gene calls are TRDV1 and TRDJ1, with TRDD3 as a possible D gene (5 bases). The CDR3 covers 14 residues. The ends were cut back, 7 bases at V and 2 bases at J, with 14 bases in the middle. The germline CDR1 and CDR2 sequences are TSWWSYY and QGS. CDR3 amino acids: CALVGRDGTDKLIF. In nucleotides, the CDR3 is TGTGCTCTTGTGGGGAGGGACGGGACCGATAAACTCATCTTT.

This clone is medium-sized. Other DNA sequences of this sample code for an identical CDR3. The genes are TRDV2 and TRDJ1; 11 positions match TRDD3. Germline V CDR1 and CDR2: GEAIGNYY, EKD. CDR3 size: 18 residues. Trimming at V came to 6 bases and at J to 12 bases, leaving 26 bases not matched to a gene. CDR3 DNA: TGTGCCTGTCCTCTTCGAGGGACTATCTGGGGGATACCTTACGGGGTCATCTTT. This encodes CACPLRGTIWGIPYGVIF.

This clone showed up just a few times. A much larger clone differs by one base, so this may be a read error. The V and J genes are TRDV2 and TRDJ1; D possibly corresponds to TRDD3 (6 bases). Between the trimmed V and J ends, which lost 0 bases and 2 bases, there was a span of 18 bases. Looked up from germline, CDR1 is GEAIGNYY and CDR2 is EKD. This CDR3 spans 17 amino acids. CDR3 in amino acids: CACDTGGGGWVTDKLIF. The DNA of the CDR3 is TGTGCCTGTGACACCGGCGGGGGAGGTTGGGTAACCGATAAACTCATCTTT.

This chain uses TRDV1 with TRDJ1, with 11 bases matching TRDD3. This CDR3 contains 21 residues. The J segment lost 5 bases and the V segment lost 2 bases, leaving 22 bases of the junction unmatched. Germline V gene lookup returns CDR1 TSWWSYY and CDR2 QGS. The CDR3 spells CALGESIGLRMGDTRADKLIF. The CDR3 DNA reads as TGTGCTCTTGGGGAATCTATAGGCCTTCGAATGGGGGATACGCGGGCGGATAAACTCATCTTT.

Worth noting for this clone: One junction end does not reproduce the germline sequence, and a read error may be involved. This sample also contains other DNA sequences that code for the same CDR3. The chain has TRDV1 and TRDJ1, with D possibly matching TRDD2 (6 bases). CDR1 and CDR2 from the germline V gene are TSWWSYY and QGS. The length of the CDR3 is 23 residues. This CDR3 is CALGVPLPQGLPLPRPHTDKLIF. CDR3 bases: TGTGCTCTTGGGGTGCCGCTTCCTCAAGGACTCCCCCTCCCTCGCCCCCACACCGATAAACTCATTTTT.

Remarks on this clone: Just one base apart from a much larger clone, this may be a read error. V is TRDV1 and J is TRDJ1; D is perhaps TRDD3 (6 bases). The CDR3 has 18 amino acids. The germline V gene has CDR1 TSWWSYY and CDR2 QGS. The CDR3 DNA is TGTGCTCTTGGGGAAGCGTGCTGGGGACCCTCTTACACCGCTAAACTCATCTTT. Translating gives CALGEACWGPSYTAKLIF.

A note on this clone: A junction boundary mismatches the germline segment, possibly from a read error. The V gene is TRDV2, the J gene TRDJ3; TRDD3 is a possible D gene (5 bases). This CDR3 contains 15 residues. In germline, CDR1 is GEAIGNYY, CDR2 EKD. The DNA of the CDR3 is TGTTCCTGTGACATTAGCTCCTGGGACACCCAACAGATGTTTTTC. Translation gives CSCDISSWDTQQMFF.

This clone showed up just a few times. The chain uses TRDV1 and TRDJ1; D possibly uses TRDD2 or TRDD3 (5 bases each). Trimming took off 5 bases at V and 2 bases at J, with 36 bases between the two ends. This CDR3 has 22 residues. CDR1 is TSWWSYY, CDR2 QGS, per germline. The CDR3 loop is CALGHRVPTSRDPARVTDKLIF. In DNA, the CDR3 is TGTGCTCTTGGGCATCGCGTGCCTACGTCCCGGGATCCGGCCCGGGTTACCGATAAACTCATCTTT.

Notes on this clone: This sample includes further DNA sequences coding for the same CDR3. V gene TRDV1 combines with J gene TRDJ1; 13 bases match TRDD3. The length of the CDR3 is 21 residues. The germline V gene encodes CDR1 TSWWSYY and CDR2 QGS. Losses at the gene ends were 0 bases for V and 3 bases for J; bases not matched to a gene: 16. CDR3 nucleotide sequence: TGTGCTCTTGGGGAACTCGTTACTCCGGGACTGGGGGATACGCGTGCCGATAAACTCATCTTT. It translates to CALGELVTPGLGDTRADKLIF.

As regards this clone: A much larger clone is a single base away; this may be a read error. Other DNA variants within this sample encode the same CDR3. The J gene is TRDJ1, the V gene TRDV1, with D possibly being TRDD3 (5 bases). The germline gives CDR1 TSWWSYY, CDR2 QGS. CDR3 length: 13 residues. V was shortened by 6 bases and J by 7 bases, with 15 bases between the two germline ends. DNA for the CDR3: TGTGCTCTTGGAGAATACGGGTCCCCTAAACTCATCTTT. Its translation is CALGEYGSPKLIF.

The rearrangement uses TRDV1 and TRDJ1; 7 positions match TRDD3. With V trimmed by 0 bases and J by 2 bases, 15 bases remained unmatched. Germline CDR1 is TSWWSYY and CDR2 is QGS. The CDR3 covers 19 residues. The CDR3 DNA reads as TGTGCTCTTGGGGAACTGGCCTACTGGGGTCCCAAAAAGACCGATAAACTCATCTTT. Its translation: CALGELAYWGPKKTDKLIF.

The chain recombines TRDV1 with TRDJ1; TRDD3 might be the D (7 bases). The germline V gene has CDR1 TSWWSYY and CDR2 QGS. This CDR3 comprises 21 residues. Trimming shortened V by 0 bases and J by 3 bases, and 29 bases separated the two germline ends. The CDR3 nucleotides are TGTGCTCTTGGGGAACTACTTGGCCCTTCCCTGGTGGATACGCCTTCCGATAAACTCATCTTT. Translation: CALGELLGPSLVDTPSDKLIF.

Note on this clone: A clone one base away is much larger, so this may be a read error. The chain couples TRDV1 to TRDJ1; no clear D. The germline V gene has CDR1 TSWWSYY and CDR2 QGS. The V gene lost 7 bases and the J gene lost 8 bases, with 8 bases spanning the gap. The CDR3 is 10 amino acids. In DNA, the CDR3 is TGTGCTCTTGCTACCGGCAAACTCATCTTT. This sequence encodes CALATGKLIF.

A remark on this clone: A read error likely explains this, since a far larger clone differs by one base. V and J are TRDV2 and TRDJ2, with 9 bases lining up with TRDD3. The CDR3 totals 18 residues. Germline V lookup: CDR1 GEAIGNYY, CDR2 EKD. CDR3 in DNA: TGTGCCTGTGGCACCGAATCGGTGGGGGATATATTGACAGCACAACTCTTCTTT. This gives the protein CACGTESVGDILTAQLFF.

In its sample, this clone was seen a few times. The rearrangement joins TRDV1 to TRDJ1, with 9 bases aligning to TRDD2. J gave up 0 bases and V 0 bases, and 20 bases lay outside the gene matches. Germline V lookup: CDR1 TSWWSYY, CDR2 QGS. This CDR3 has 22 amino acids. In nucleotides, the CDR3 is TGTGCTCTTGGGGAACTCGCCTTCCTACGGGGGGGGGCTTCTTTGTACACCGATAAACTCATCTTT. Its translation: CALGELAFLRGGASLYTDKLIF.

This clone showed up just a few times. The identical CDR3 is also encoded by other nucleotide sequences in the sample. The rearrangement links TRDV1 to TRDJ1; 9 nucleotides agree with TRDD3. Germline V gives CDR1 TSWWSYY, CDR2 QGS. The ends lost 2 bases at V and 1 base at J; junction bases unmatched: 14. The CDR3 extends over 19 amino acids. The CDR3 spells CALGEIPPYWGTSTDKLIF. The CDR3 DNA is TGTGCTCTTGGGGAAATCCCCCCGTACTGGGGGACCAGCACCGATAAACTCATCTTT.